This T cell receptor (beta chain) was documented in a study of neoadjuvant anti-PD-1 for oral cavity cancer. Overall study context: Around day 43, patients without progression received a fourth nivolumab dose before surgery.

Patients had HPV-negative, locally advanced oral cavity squamous cell carcinoma. PBMC libraries mostly used about 500 ng of input genomic DNA, with six replicates per sample. The assay was immunoSEQ multiplex PCR, and TCRdb's table has in-frame clones only and misses some. Of 50,000 to 65,000 clones in the sample, around 80% are singletons; the top ten hold 2% to 3%. CDR1 and CDR2 (germline): MNHNY, SVGAGI (reference sequence). The CDR3 extends over 12 amino acids. Trimming cost V 6 bases and J 3 bases, with 6 bases left between them. The specimen was PBMCs, collected before nivolumab (anti-PD-1) treatment. This sequence originates from a person aged 35 to 85 with oral cavity squamous cell carcinoma. This chain connects TRBV6-6 to TRBJ1-5; TRBD1 might be the D (5 bases). For the CDR3, the DNA is TGTGCCAGCAGGGACAACAATCAGCCCCAGCATTTT. Its protein is CASRDNNQPQHF.